This passage covers 4 T cell receptor beta chains from one sample sequenced in a study of CD8 T cells in Susac syndrome. RNA was extracted with the RNeasy kit, and a quantity of about 0.5 to 1 ug was reverse transcribed using random hexamers. TCRdb reanalysed the immunoSEQ multiplex PCR reads using MiXCR and keeps one entry per CDR3 protein. The sample yields about 210,000 distinct CDR3 sequences, 95% seen once. The sequenced sample consisted of CD4+ T cells from PBMCs. Every receptor here comes from a human donor with multiple sclerosis.

V and J are TRBV30 and TRBJ2-5; D remains ambiguous. The length of the CDR3 is 12 residues. Per the germline V gene, CDR1 is GTSNPN and CDR2 is SVGIG (reference sequence). The germline V and J ends were trimmed by 4 bases and 5 bases, with 11 bases remaining between them. CDR3 sequence: CAWISSQETQYF. The CDR3 region has the DNA TGTGCCTGGATTTCGAGCCAGGAGACCCAGTACTTC. The complete variable domain, with remaining parts taken from reference TRBV30 and TRBJ2-5, reads SQTIHQWPATLVQPVGSPLSLECTVEGTSNPNLYWYRQAAGRGLQLLFYSVGIGQISSEVPQNLSASRPQDRQFILSSKKLLLSDSGFYLCAWISSQETQYFGPGTRLLVL.

This chain links TRBV29-1 with TRBJ2-7; 12 positions agree with TRBD1. The ends lost 6 bases at V and 2 bases at J; junction bases unmatched: 5. CDR1 and CDR2 (germline): SQVTM, ANQGSEA. This CDR3 contains 14 residues. The CDR3 region has the DNA TGCAGCGTAGGGGGACAGGGGGCGACCTACGAGCAGTACTTC. Translating it yields CSVGGQGATYEQYF.

This clonotype was seen a handful of times. Written as DNA, the CDR3 is TGTGCCAGCAGCCAAGGCGGACAGTCCTACGAGCAGTACTTC. Its translation is CASSQGGQSYEQYF. V usage is TRBV3-1 and J usage is TRBJ2-7; the D gene is possibly TRBD1 (6 bases). V was clipped by 1 base and J by 1 base, with 8 bases between them. Germline V CDR1 and CDR2: LGHDT, YNNKEL (reference sequence). This CDR3 region has 14 residues.

This sequence joins TRBV12-5 and TRBJ2-1; D is ambiguous. Trimming took off 5 bases at V and 4 bases at J, with 3 bases between the two ends. This CDR3 is 11 amino acids long. In germline, CDR1 is LGHNT, CDR2 FRNRAP. CDR3 nucleotide sequence: TGTGCTAGTGGTCGTTACAATGAGCAGTTCTTC. It codes for CASGRYNEQFF.